The present T cell receptor (beta chain) was sequenced within a study of neurological immune-mediated disorders. With 10-nucleotide random UMIs included, cDNA was synthesized by 5'RACE. In each sequencing run, over 160 million TCR-beta sequences were generated from 15-18 subjects. TCRdb ran MiXCR on the 5' RACE reads and lists one entry per CDR3 protein. The data contain 20,000 to 25,000 distinct CDR3 sequences, about 15% of them seen just once; the ten biggest clones take up 15%. Study outcomes and limitations: HTLV-1-associated myelopathy led in TCR clonal expansion, while multiple sclerosis ranked lowest, below healthy controls. Private repertoires in all groups were suggested by the absence of shared CDR3 amino acid sequences among expanded clones across subjects.

This clonotype showed up many times. Its antigen is undetermined. From germline, CDR1 is LNHDA and CDR2 SQIVND (reference sequence). This CDR3 contains 14 residues. Trimming removed 5 bases from V and 3 bases from J; junction bases left unmatched: 6. This chain uses TRBV19 with TRBJ1-2, with 7 bases lining up with TRBD1. Sequenced: PBMCs. The sequence was collected from a female donor with HTLV-1-associated myelopathy (HAM/TSP). The CDR3 is CASSLPTGYYGYTF. CDR3 nucleotide sequence: TGTGCCAGTAGTCTCCCGACAGGGTACTATGGCTACACCTTC.